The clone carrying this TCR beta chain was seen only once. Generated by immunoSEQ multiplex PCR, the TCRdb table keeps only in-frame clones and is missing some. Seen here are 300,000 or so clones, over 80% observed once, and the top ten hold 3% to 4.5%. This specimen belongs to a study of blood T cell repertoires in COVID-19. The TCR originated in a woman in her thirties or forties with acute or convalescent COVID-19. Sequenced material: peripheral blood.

CDR3 DNA: TGCGCCAGCAGCTTGGCCGTAACAGGAAGTCCCTACAATGAGCAGTTCTTC. Amino acid sequence: CASSLAVTGSPYNEQFF. This rearrangement joins TRBV5-1 to TRBJ2-1; D possibly corresponds to TRBD1 (5 bases). The ends were cut back, 0 bases at V and 2 bases at J, with 15 bases in the middle. CDR3 length equals 17 residues. Germline lookup yields CDR1 SGHRS and CDR2 YFSETQ.